Listed below are T cell receptor beta chains from one sample, sequenced in a study of shared clonotypes between healthy human individuals. Libraries were prepared by immunoSEQ multiplex PCR; TCRdb keeps only in-frame clonotypes and omits some of them. The repertoire holds about 2 million clones, with 95% as singletons. Sample: naive CD4+ T cells sorted from blood. These receptor sequences come from a man aged 18 to 29 in good health. The CDR3 runs from the conserved cysteine through the conserved F or W. D genes are given only for firm matches. Where a row states a size, it is once, few, many or the class of an expanded clone; other rows omit it.

d_gene	len	j_gene	abundance	v_gene	CDR3nt	CDR3aa
-	14	TRBJ1-2	-	TRBV7-2	TGTGCCAGCAGCTTAGTAGGACAGAGCTATGGCTACACCTTC	CASSLVGQSYGYTF
-	14	TRBJ2-7	many	TRBV30	TGTGCCTGGAGTTTCCGGGACGGAGCCTACGAGCAGTACTTC	CAWSFRDGAYEQYF
-	13	TRBJ1-5	-	TRBV10-3	TGTGCCACTCAAGAATCAGGGGATCAGCCCCAGCATTTT	CATQESGDQPQHF
-	12	TRBJ1-6	-	TRBV6-1	TGTGCCAGCAAGACGGGGAATTCACCCCTCCACTTT	CASKTGNSPLHF
TRBD1	16	TRBJ2-7	-	TRBV7-2	TGTGCCAGCAGCTTAGGGCTAGGCAGGGGGTCCTACGAGCAGTACTTC	CASSLGLGRGSYEQYF
-	14	TRBJ2-7	-	TRBV30	TGTGCCTGGAGTGGTCCGGGTTTAGGCTACGAGCAGTACTTC	CAWSGPGLGYEQYF
-	14	TRBJ1-2	-	TRBV5-1	TGCGCCAGCAGCTTGACCGGGGCTAACTATGGCTACACCTTC	CASSLTGANYGYTF
TRBD1	15	TRBJ1-2	-	TRBV7-2	TGTGCCAGCAGCTTCCGACAGGGGGTGGACTATGGCTACACCTTC	CASSFRQGVDYGYTF
TRBD1	15	TRBJ1-2	-	TRBV9	TGTGCCAGCAGCGACAGGGGTACGTTGAACTATGGCTACACCTTC	CASSDRGTLNYGYTF
-	13	TRBJ1-5	-	TRBV7-9	TGTGCCAGCAGCTCCGAGGCAGGGGAATCCCAGCATTTT	CASSSEAGESQHF
TRBD1	16	TRBJ1-2	-	TRBV11-2	TGTGCCAGCAGCTTAGCCGGACAGGGAGCGAGCTATGGCTACACCTTC	CASSLAGQGASYGYTF
-	13	TRBJ2-2	-	TRBV6-5	TGTGCCAGCAAGGGGACGAGCACCGGGGAGCTGTTTTTT	CASKGTSTGELFF
-	15	TRBJ2-1	-	TRBV15	TGTGCCACCAGCAGAGACAGGGCTTCCTACAATGAGCAGTTCTTC	CATSRDRASYNEQFF
-	13	TRBJ2-7	-	TRBV11-2	TGTGCCAGCACTCTGGGGAGCTCCTACGAGCAGTACTTC	CASTLGSSYEQYF
-	17	TRBJ1-5	-	TRBV6-1	TGTGCCAGCAGTGACAGGGGTTGGTTTGGTCGCAATCAGCCCCAGCATTTT	CASSDRGWFGRNQPQHF
TRBD2	15	TRBJ2-7	-	TRBV2	TGTGCCAGCAGTGACGGGCTAGCGGCCTCCTACGAGCAGTACTTC	CASSDGLAASYEQYF
-	13	TRBJ1-3	-	TRBV7-2	TGTGCCAGCGGCGGGACTCTAGGAAACACCATATATTTT	CASGGTLGNTIYF
-	13	TRBJ2-7	-	TRBV10-3	TGTGCCATCAGTGGAAACCAGGGGTACGAGCAGTACTTC	CAISGNQGYEQYF
-	12	TRBJ2-2	-	TRBV2	TGTGCCAGCAGTAGGGTCCCAGGGGAGCTGTTTTTT	CASSRVPGELFF
TRBD2	17	TRBJ2-3	-	TRBV2	TGTGCCAGCAGTGAGAGTCGGCTAGCGGGGACCAAGAATACGCAGTATTTT	CASSESRLAGTKNTQYF
-	12	TRBJ2-5	-	TRBV10-2	TGCGCCAGCGCGGTCCTCCAAGAGACCCAGTACTTC	CASAVLQETQYF
TRBD2	15	TRBJ2-7	-	TRBV14	TGTGCCAGCAGCCAAGTTGGACTAGCCCCATACGAGCAGTACTTC	CASSQVGLAPYEQYF
TRBD1	16	TRBJ2-3	-	TRBV15	TGTGCCACCAGCAGGGACAGGGGATACAGCACAGATACGCAGTATTTT	CATSRDRGYSTDTQYF
-	13	TRBJ2-5	-	TRBV7-3	TGTGCCAGCAGCCGGACAGTGCAAGAGACCCAGTACTTC	CASSRTVQETQYF
-	14	TRBJ1-6	-	TRBV7-9	TGTGCCAGCAGCTTAGTAGGATATAATTCACCCCTCCACTTT	CASSLVGYNSPLHF
-	17	TRBJ2-7	-	TRBV18	TGTGCCAGCTCACCTCCCCGGGGGCGGGAGTTAGCCTACGAGCAGTACTTC	CASSPPRGRELAYEQYF
-	16	TRBJ2-2	-	TRBV2	TGTGCCAGCGTGCCCGGTGGACGGGAGCTCACCGGGGAGCTGTTTTTT	CASVPGGRELTGELFF
-	16	TRBJ2-3	-	TRBV9	TGTGCCAGCAGCGTAGATCGGGGGCCTGGAACAGATACGCAGTATTTT	CASSVDRGPGTDTQYF
TRBD2	15	TRBJ2-7	-	TRBV4-1	TGCGCCAGCAGCCAAGTTAGCGGGGGGATCTACGAGCAGTACTTC	CASSQVSGGIYEQYF
TRBD2	16	TRBJ2-7	-	TRBV6-5	TGTGCCAGCAGTTACTCCGGGACTAGCGGAGCCTACGAGCAGTACTTC	CASSYSGTSGAYEQYF
-	13	TRBJ1-4	-	TRBV30	TGTGCCTGGGCAGGTGCAACTAATGAAAAACTGTTTTTT	CAWAGATNEKLFF
-	14	TRBJ2-2	-	TRBV27	TGTGCCAGCAGTTTAATGGGGGGAACCGGGGAGCTGTTTTTT	CASSLMGGTGELFF
-	14	TRBJ1-1	once	TRBV5-1	TGCGCCAGCAGCTTGGCAGGGGAGGAAACTGAAGCTTTCTTT	CASSLAGEETEAFF
-	11	TRBJ2-1	-	TRBV20-1	TGCAGTGCTGGTAAGTGCCGCCGGCAGTTCTTC	CSAGKCRRQFF
-	16	TRBJ1-6	-	TRBV5-5	TGTGCCAGCAGCTTTTGGGCAGGGGAGGCGAATTCACCCCTCCACTTT	CASSFWAGEANSPLHF
TRBD2	15	TRBJ2-7	-	TRBV2	TGTGCCAGCAGTGACAAGACGACTAGCATCTACGAGCAGTACTTC	CASSDKTTSIYEQYF
TRBD1	16	TRBJ1-2	-	TRBV7-2	TGTGCCAGCAGCTTACGTCCGAGGACAGGTCTTGGTGGCTACACCTTC	CASSLRPRTGLGGYTF
-	14	TRBJ2-7	-	TRBV7-7	TGTGCTAGCAGCTTAGGTGCCGAGTCCTACGAGCAGTACTTC	CASSLGAESYEQYF
TRBD1	16	TRBJ1-1	-	TRBV5-4	TGTGCCAGCAGCTTGGACCTTGGGACAGGCAATACTGAAGCTTTCTTT	CASSLDLGTGNTEAFF
-	13	TRBJ2-1	-	TRBV2	TGTGCCAGCAATCGCCCAGGGGACGACGAGCAGTTCTTC	CASNRPGDDEQFF
-	14	TRBJ2-7	once	TRBV6-1	TGTGCCAGCAGTGAAGCCCTCGGGACCACCGAGCAGTACTTC	CASSEALGTTEQYF
-	14	TRBJ1-5	-	TRBV19	TGTGCCAGTAGTAAGACAGGTAGCAATCAGCCCCAGCATTTT	CASSKTGSNQPQHF